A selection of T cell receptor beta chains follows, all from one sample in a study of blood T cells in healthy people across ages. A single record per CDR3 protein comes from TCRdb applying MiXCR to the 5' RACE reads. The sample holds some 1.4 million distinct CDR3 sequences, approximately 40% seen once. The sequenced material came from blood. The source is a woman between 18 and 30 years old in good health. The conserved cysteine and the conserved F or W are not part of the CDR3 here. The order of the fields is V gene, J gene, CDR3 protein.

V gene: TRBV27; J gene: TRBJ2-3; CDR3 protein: ASSPTRPTDTQY
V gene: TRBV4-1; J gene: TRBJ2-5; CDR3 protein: ASSQTGGVGRETQY
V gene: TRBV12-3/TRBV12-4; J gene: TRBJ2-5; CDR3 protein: ASSFRQGLEQY
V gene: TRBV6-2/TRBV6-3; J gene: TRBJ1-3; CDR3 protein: ASSSRVPSSGNTIY
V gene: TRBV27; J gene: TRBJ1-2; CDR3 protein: ASSLGREITYGGYT
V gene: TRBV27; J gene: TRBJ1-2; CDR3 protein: ASSPQSAGATINYGYT
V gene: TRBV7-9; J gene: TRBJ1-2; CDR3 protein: ASSLPGDVGGYT
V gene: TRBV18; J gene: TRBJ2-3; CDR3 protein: ASSRPGASTDTQY
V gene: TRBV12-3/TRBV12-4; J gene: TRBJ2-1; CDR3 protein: ASSPWLGFNNEQF
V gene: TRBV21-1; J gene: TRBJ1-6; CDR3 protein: AAPGSSYNSPLH
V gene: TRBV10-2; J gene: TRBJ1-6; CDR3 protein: ASSQPSDRNSPLH
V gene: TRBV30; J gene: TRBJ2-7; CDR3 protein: AWRAFGRGSYEQY
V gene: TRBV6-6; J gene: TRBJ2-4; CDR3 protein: ASSSTAPIMGVVQY
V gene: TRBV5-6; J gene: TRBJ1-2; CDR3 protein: ATESRDRDGYT
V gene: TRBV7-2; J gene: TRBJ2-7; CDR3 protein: ASSLGGTSGRREQY
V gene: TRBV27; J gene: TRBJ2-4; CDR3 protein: ASSSWPGEQY
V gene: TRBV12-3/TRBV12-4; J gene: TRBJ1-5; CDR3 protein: ASSDLLRDPQH
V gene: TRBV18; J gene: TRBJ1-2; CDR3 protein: ASSPQEDPNYGYT
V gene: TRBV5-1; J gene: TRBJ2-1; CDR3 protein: ASSFPAGSSYNEQF
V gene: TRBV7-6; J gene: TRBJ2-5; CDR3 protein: ASSLGFWETQY
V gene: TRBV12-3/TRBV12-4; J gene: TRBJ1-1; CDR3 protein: ASSKRTGENTEAF
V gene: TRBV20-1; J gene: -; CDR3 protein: SAARDRAGETQY
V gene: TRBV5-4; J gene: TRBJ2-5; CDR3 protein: ASSLVTGHLQETQY
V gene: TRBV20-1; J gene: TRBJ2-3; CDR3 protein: SAGPLAGDRSSGDTQY
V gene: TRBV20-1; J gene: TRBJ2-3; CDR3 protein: SARDQASGSADTQY
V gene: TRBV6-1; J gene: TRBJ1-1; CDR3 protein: ASSELEGTEAF
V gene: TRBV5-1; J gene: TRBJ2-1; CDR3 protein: ASRLAVTTNEQF
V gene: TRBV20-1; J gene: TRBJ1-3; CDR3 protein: SAGPDSGSGNTIY
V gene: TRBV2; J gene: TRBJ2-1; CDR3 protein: AGLGLARNEQF
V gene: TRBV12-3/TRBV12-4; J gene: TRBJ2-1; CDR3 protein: ASSLVPGPKQF
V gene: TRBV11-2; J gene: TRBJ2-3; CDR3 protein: ASLRGRGGSTDTQY
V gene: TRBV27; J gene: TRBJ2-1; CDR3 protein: ASSPGTSAARGAYNEQF
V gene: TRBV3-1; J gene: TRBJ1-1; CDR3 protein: ASSHRAGTEAF
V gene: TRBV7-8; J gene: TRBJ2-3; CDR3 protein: ASSLIPLEGRTDTQY
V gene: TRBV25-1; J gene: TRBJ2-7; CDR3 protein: ASSEFMREYNEQY
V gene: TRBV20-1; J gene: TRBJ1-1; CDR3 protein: SAQGQGKGEAF
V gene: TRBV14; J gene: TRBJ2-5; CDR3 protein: ASSQDLALGQY
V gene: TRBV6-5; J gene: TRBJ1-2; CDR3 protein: ASSSSGEVYGYT
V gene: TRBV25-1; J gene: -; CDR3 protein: ATGTADEQY
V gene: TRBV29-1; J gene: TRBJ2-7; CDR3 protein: SVEGRLAGGPYNEQY
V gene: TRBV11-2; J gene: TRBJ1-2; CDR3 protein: ASSLDGRGLLGYT
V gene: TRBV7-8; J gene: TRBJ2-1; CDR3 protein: ASSWSGTSSGEQF
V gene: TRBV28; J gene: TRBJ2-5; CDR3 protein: ANSLAGETQY
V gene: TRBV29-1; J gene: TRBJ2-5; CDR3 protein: SVDQGAETQY
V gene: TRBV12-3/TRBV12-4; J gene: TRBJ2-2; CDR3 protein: ASDTGDPGELF
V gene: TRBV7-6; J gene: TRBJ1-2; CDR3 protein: ASSLVPAGGGYT
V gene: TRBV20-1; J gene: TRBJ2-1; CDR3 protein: SAKLAFAEREQF
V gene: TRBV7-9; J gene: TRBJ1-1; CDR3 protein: ASSMGQGTEAF
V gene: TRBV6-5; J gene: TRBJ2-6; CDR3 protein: ASSYANRGSGASVLT
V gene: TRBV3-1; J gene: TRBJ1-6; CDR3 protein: ASTRTGGNSPLH
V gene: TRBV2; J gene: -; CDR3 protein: ASSDPGLSNYEQY
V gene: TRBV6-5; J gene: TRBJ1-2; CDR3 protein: ASSPGTWGNYGYT
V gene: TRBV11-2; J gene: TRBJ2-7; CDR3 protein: ASSFGSQPGRKY
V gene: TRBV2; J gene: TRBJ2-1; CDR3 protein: ASSEGQPSYNEQF
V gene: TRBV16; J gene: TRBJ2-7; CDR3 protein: ASSPRLAGGEQY
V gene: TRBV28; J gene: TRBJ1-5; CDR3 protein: ASRGGYSNQPQH
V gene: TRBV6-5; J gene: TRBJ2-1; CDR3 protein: ASSYDLGGGSSYNEQF